This T cell receptor beta chain appears in the sequencing data of a study of blood T cell repertoires in COVID-19. Study information: COVID-19 samples collected from the United States, Italy and Spain covered acute and convalescent phases. T cells, B-cell-depleted T cells, or PBMCs provided the cDNA or gDNA that served as material.

Under the authors' procedure: Quantification of nucleated cells was approximated via reference gene primer amplification. Sequenced by immunoSEQ multiplex PCR; TCRdb stores in-frame clones only, minus some. From that table come the V and J calls and clone size; the DNA was used to work out D and trimming. The sample lists about 310,000 clones, around 87% seen once, with less than 2.5% in the top ten. The CDR3 runs 16 residues. V was cut by 1 base and J by 3 bases, with 13 bases left in between. The germline gives CDR1 LGHNA, CDR2 YNFKEQ. J is TRBJ2-1 and V is TRBV4-2; D perhaps matches TRBD1 (5 bases). The receptor's source is a man younger than 35 with active or convalescent COVID-19. Material: peripheral blood. The CDR3 loop is CASSQGQQENYNEQFF. As DNA, the CDR3 is TGTGCCAGCAGCCAAGGACAGCAAGAGAACTACAATGAGCAGTTCTTC.